A single sample is the source of the 26 T cell receptor beta chains below, sequenced in a study of regulatory T cells in long-lasting Graves disease. Time point here: newly diagnosed GD, antithyroid drugs for less than 3 months. The authors made the TCR library using RNA they extracted from PBMCs. Arm-PCR of CDR3 regions and iRepertoire HTBI primers were used to build TCR beta libraries. TCRdb fed the multiplex PCR reads into MiXCR, producing one record per CDR3 protein. The table has 400,000 to 500,000 distinct CDR3 sequences, 16% seen once. The sample also formed part of further work on T cells in Graves' hyperthyroidism and ophthalmopathy.

This material consisted of peripheral blood mononuclear cells (PBMCs), taken at new diagnosis, from a patient treated with antithyroid drugs. These receptors originate from a woman in her twenties or thirties with Graves disease.

This clonotype occurred many times. The chain carries TRBV18 and TRBJ2-3, with D unclear. The CDR3 runs to 15 residues. Germline V lookup: CDR1 KGHSH, CDR2 LQKENI. V was cut by 1 base and J by 0 bases, with 8 bases left in between. DNA of the CDR3: TGTGCCAGCTCACCACGGAGTGCCAGCACAGATACGCAGTATTTT. This gives the protein CASSPRSASTDTQYF.

This clonotype was seen ten or more times. CDR3 nucleotide sequence: TGTGCCAGCAGTTACCCCCGCACAGGGTACAATGAGCAGTTCTTC. As protein: CASSYPRTGYNEQFF. The chain has TRBV6-2 or TRBV6-3 and TRBJ2-1; a possible D gene is TRBD1 (6 bases). Trimming cost V 2 bases and J 4 bases, with 12 bases left between them. CDR1 is MNHEY and CDR2 is SVGEGT in the germline V gene. This CDR3 spans 15 amino acids.

This clonotype was counted ten times or more. V usage is TRBV20-1 and J usage is TRBJ2-1; D perhaps matches TRBD1 (6 bases). The CDR3 has 16 residues. Trimming cost V 0 bases and J 4 bases, with 16 bases left between them. From germline, CDR1 is DFQATT and CDR2 SNEGSKA (reference sequence). CDR3 in amino acids: CSARDRQGTRYNEQFF. The DNA of the CDR3 is TGCAGTGCTAGAGATAGGCAGGGGACAAGGTACAATGAGCAGTTCTTC.

This clonotype has a count of ten or more. V usage is TRBV7-9 and J usage is TRBJ2-1, with 11 bases that match TRBD2. The CDR3 sequence is 17 residues long. V trimming: 7 bases; J trimming: 4 bases; junction bases outside the gene matches: 12. CDR1 and CDR2 (germline): SEHNR, FQNEAQ (reference sequence). CDR3 bases: TGTGCCAGCATACCGGGACTAGCGGCCTTTGTTTACAATGAGCAGTTCTTC. Translated, it gives CASIPGLAAFVYNEQFF.

The J gene is TRBJ2-7, the V gene TRBV6-1; 11 bases map to TRBD1. CDR3 size: 14 residues. Losses at the gene ends were 4 bases for V and 4 bases for J; bases not matched to a gene: 3. Germline V gene data show CDR1 as MNHNS and CDR2 as SASEGT. The CDR3 here is CASSVDRGPYEQYF. DNA of the CDR3: TGTGCCAGCAGTGTGGACAGGGGGCCTTACGAGCAGTACTTC.

At least ten counts were recorded for this clonotype. The chain links TRBV12-3 or TRBV12-4 to TRBJ2-5; 11 bases are shared with TRBD1. J was trimmed by 7 bases and V by 4 bases; bases with no gene match: 8. The CDR3 consists of 15 residues. The CDR3 nucleotides read TGTGCCAGCAGTTCCTGGACAGGGGGCGATGGGACCCAGTACTTC. Its translation: CASSSWTGGDGTQYF.

In the case of this clonotype: Possible read error: a much larger clone is one base away. This chain connects TRBV4-1 to TRBJ2-5; D gene ambiguous. V was trimmed by 0 bases and J by 11 bases, leaving 22 bases between them. The CDR3 sequence is 16 residues long. Germline values: CDR1 MGHRA, CDR2 YSYEKL. Written as DNA, the CDR3 is TGCGCCAGCAGCCAAGATGATAGAAGGTCCTACAATGAGCAGTACTTC. It is translated as CASSQDDRRSYNEQYF.

This clonotype was seen a few times. The chain links TRBV4-1 to TRBJ2-1, with TRBD1 matching over 9 bases. The CDR3 is 17 residues long. The V segment lost 1 base and the J segment 0 bases; nucleotides outside the gene matches: 4. Germline CDR1 is MGHRA and CDR2 is YSYEKL. In DNA form, the CDR3 reads TGCGCCAGCAGCCAAGGGACAGGGGTAATCTCCTACAATGAGCAGTTCTTC. Residues: CASSQGTGVISYNEQFF.

The sample holds many counts of this clonotype. This chain joins TRBV2 and TRBJ2-1; 9 bases line up with TRBD2. Trimming took 6 bases from V and 5 from J; bases not matched to a gene: 8. This CDR3 has 15 residues. Germline V gene sequence: CDR1 SNHLY, CDR2 FYNNEI. This CDR3 is CASRATSGANNEQFF. DNA of the CDR3: TGTGCCAGCAGAGCGACTAGCGGAGCGAACAATGAGCAGTTCTTC.

The chain employs TRBV11-1 and TRBJ2-1; TRBD2 agrees at 11 bases. V lost 3 bases to trimming and J lost 6 bases; unmatched junction nucleotides: 4. This CDR3 spans 15 amino acids. CDR1 is SGHAT, CDR2 FQDESV, per germline (reference sequence). Here the CDR3 reads CASSFGTSGTNEQFF. The CDR3, as DNA: TGTGCCAGCAGCTTTGGGACTAGCGGAACCAATGAGCAGTTCTTC.

This clonotype was detected many times. V and J are TRBV2 and TRBJ1-1; perhaps TRBD1 as D (5 bases). Looked up from germline, CDR1 is SNHLY and CDR2 is FYNNEI. Trimming shortened V by 7 bases and J by 13 bases, and 22 bases separated the two germline ends. This CDR3 spans 13 amino acids. This chain's CDR3 is CASTFRRAGNFFF. The CDR3 nucleotides are TGTGCCAGCACCTTCCGGAGGGCAGGGAATTTTTTCTTT.

In the case of this clonotype: Lacking the conserved final phenylalanine or tryptophan, this CDR3 likely reflects a read error. The CDR3 DNA sequence: TGTGCCAGCAGTGAGCCTGCTTGGAAACTGTTTTCT. Its translation is CASSEPAWKLFS. The chain employs TRBV2 and TRBJ1-4, with D unclear. Germline CDR1 is SNHLY and CDR2 is FYNNEI. The V end lost 3 bases, the J end lost 11 bases, and 10 bases lay between the germline ends. The CDR3 consists of 12 residues.

This clonotype was counted many times. The rearrangement uses TRBV24-1 and TRBJ2-1; no definite D call. The germline CDR1 and CDR2 sequences are KGHDR and SFDVKD. V was pared by 1 base and J by 0 bases, with 15 bases between. The length of the CDR3 is 18 residues. The CDR3 region is CATSDFWGSPGSYNEQFF. The CDR3 bases are TGTGCCACCAGTGATTTTTGGGGATCCCCTGGCTCCTACAATGAGCAGTTCTTC.

The rearrangement links TRBV13 to TRBJ1-1, with D maybe TRBD1 (6 bases). Trimming cost V 8 bases and J 3 bases, with 13 bases left between them. This CDR3 has 13 residues. Looked up from germline, CDR1 is PRHDT and CDR2 is FYEKMQ (reference sequence). CDR3 DNA: TGTGCCAGCTCCGGGGGGGGCTACACTGAAGCTTTCTTT. Translated: CASSGGGYTEAFF.

This clonotype appeared many times. V gene TRBV10-3 combines with J gene TRBJ1-2; tentative D call: TRBD1 (6 bases). V was cut by 7 bases and J by 2 bases, with 11 bases left in between. The CDR3 consists of 13 residues. CDR1 and CDR2 from the germline V gene are ENHRY and SYGVKD. CDR3 amino acids: CAITGAINYGYTF. DNA of the CDR3: TGTGCCATCACAGGGGCTATCAACTATGGCTACACCTTC.

The sample holds many counts of this clonotype. This chain connects TRBV11-3 to TRBJ2-1; D might be TRBD2 (7 bases). Germline V gene data show CDR1 as SGHNT and CDR2 as YENEEA. V lost 5 bases to trimming and J lost 10 bases, with 21 bases between them. This CDR3 is built from 15 residues. The CDR3 sequence: CASSRQGGGVQEQFF. CDR3 nucleotide sequence: TGTGCCAGCAGCCGCCAAGGGGGGGGAGTTCAGGAGCAGTTCTTC.

V and J are TRBV20-1 and TRBJ2-3; 8 bases are a match to TRBD2. The CDR3 is made up of 17 amino acids. Germline lookup yields CDR1 DFQATT and CDR2 SNEGSKA (reference sequence). Trimming cost V 0 bases and J 2 bases; bases outside gene matches: 10. Here the CDR3 reads CSARDLSPGRATDTQYF. CDR3 bases: TGCAGTGCTAGAGATCTTTCGCCCGGGAGGGCCACAGATACGCAGTATTTT.

Many counts were recorded for this clonotype. The gene calls are TRBV27 and TRBJ2-1; no clear D gene. Trimming took off 5 bases at V and 2 bases at J, with 13 bases between the two ends. Germline V gives CDR1 MNHEY, CDR2 SMNVEV (reference sequence). This CDR3 comprises 15 residues. CDR3 in amino acids: CASSRRSVTYNEQFF. The CDR3 region has the DNA TGTGCCAGCAGTCGGCGAAGCGTCACCTACAATGAGCAGTTCTTC.

This clonotype was observed many times. The rearrangement links TRBV28 to TRBJ2-1; D possibly corresponds to TRBD2 (6 bases). Looked up from germline, CDR1 is MDHEN and CDR2 is SYDVKM. This CDR3 contains 15 residues. The V gene lost 6 bases and the J gene lost 0 bases, with 12 bases spanning the gap. The CDR3 DNA is TGTGCCAGCAGACACATGCGGGGCTCCTACAATGAGCAGTTCTTC. Residues: CASRHMRGSYNEQFF.

This clonotype was counted between two and nine times. This chain joins TRBV9 and TRBJ1-4; TRBD1 might be the D (6 bases). V shed 4 bases and J shed 2 bases, with 9 bases lying between them. CDR1 and CDR2 (germline): SGDLS, YYNGEE. This CDR3 contains 14 residues. CDR3 in amino acids: CASSRQETNEKLFF. For the CDR3, the DNA is TGTGCCAGCAGCCGACAGGAGACTAATGAAAAACTGTTTTTT.

This clonotype came up once. No conserved phenylalanine or tryptophan is present at the end of the CDR3, so a read error is the likely explanation. The genes are TRBV18 and TRBJ1-4; tentative D call: TRBD1 (6 bases). Germline lookup yields CDR1 KGHSH and CDR2 LQKENI. The CDR3 spans 14 residues. The CDR3 nucleotides read TGTGCCAGCTCACCCGGGGGCCAGGTCGAAAAGCTGTTTTTG. Protein product: CASSPGGQVEKLFL.

This clonotype showed up many times. This chain uses TRBV29-1 with TRBJ2-7; tentatively, D is TRBD1 or TRBD2 (5 bases each). This CDR3 is 13 amino acids long. Looked up from germline, CDR1 is SQVTM and CDR2 is ANQGSEA. V was cut by 4 bases and J by 5 bases, with 15 bases left in between. DNA for the CDR3: TGCAGCGTTGCCCGGACGGTGGGGGACGAGCAGTACTTC. Translating gives CSVARTVGDEQYF.

This clonotype has a count of ten or more. This sequence joins TRBV27 and TRBJ1-1; TRBD1 aligns across 7 bases. Germline CDR1 reads MNHEY; CDR2 reads SMNVEV (reference sequence). V trimming: 6 bases; J trimming: 3 bases; junction bases outside the gene matches: 7. The CDR3 has 14 amino acids. CDR3 protein: CASRRGTDYTEAFF. In DNA form, the CDR3 reads TGTGCCAGCAGGCGAGGGACAGATTACACTGAAGCTTTCTTT.

The J gene is TRBJ2-1, the V gene TRBV6-5; TRBD1 matches 10 bases. The CDR3 consists of 16 residues. Germline CDR1 and CDR2: MNHEY and SVGAGI. The V and J ends lost 0 bases and 7 bases, in that order; junction bases with no gene match: 6. CDR3 sequence: CASSYSSDRGRNEQFF. CDR3 sequence (DNA): TGTGCCAGCAGTTACTCTTCAGACAGGGGGCGGAATGAGCAGTTCTTC.

This clonotype was counted many times. V and J are TRBV12-3 or TRBV12-4 and TRBJ2-7; 8 bases fit TRBD1. This CDR3 region has 13 residues. The junction had 6 bases not matched to a gene; V was cut back by 6 bases and J by 5 bases. The CDR3 is CASRGQAYDEQYF. The DNA for the CDR3 is TGTGCCAGCAGGGGACAGGCTTACGACGAGCAGTACTTC.

J is TRBJ2-4 and V is TRBV4-1, with TRBD2 identical over 7 bases. The CDR3 length is 17 residues. CDR1 and CDR2 (germline): MGHRA, YSYEKL. V lost 4 bases, J lost 0 bases, and 9 bases stayed unmatched. CDR3 amino acids: CASSRGGLPLAKNIQYF. Written as DNA, the CDR3 is TGCGCCAGCAGCCGGGGGGGACTACCATTAGCCAAAAACATTCAGTACTTC.